This entry describes one TCR beta chain. Its target is unknown. The junction departs from germline at one end; a sequencing error may be responsible. Via MiXCR, TCRdb re-called the 5' RACE reads, giving one row per CDR3 protein. This sample has some 64,000 distinct CDR3 sequences, with approximately 23% found just once. This CDR3 is built from 15 residues. Notes on the study in general: In terms of TCR gene usage, tumor memory CD4+ T cells clustered together with blood and lymph node memory CD4+ cells, as well as with lymph node naive CD4+ cells.

Sequencing was performed on memory CD4+ T cells sorted from a lymph node. Subset given: memory CD4+ T cells, CD4+CD45RO+CD25-. This TCR was recovered from a female donor with breast cancer. The chain recombines TRBV12-3 or TRBV12-4 with TRBJ2-2; TRBD2 might be the D (6 bases). CDR3 amino acids: CANSLTPAGFGELFF. CDR3 nucleotides: TGTGCCAACAGTTTAACCCCAGCGGGTTTCGGGGAGCTGTTTTTT.